Each of the 30 T cell receptor beta chains below was sequenced from the same sample in a study of blood T cells in healthy people across ages. Sample-barcoded 5' priming and a J-beta primer mix drove a second PCR of about 6 to 11 cycles. TCRdb re-derived calls from the 5' RACE reads in MiXCR, one entry per CDR3 protein. The sample yields 1.5 million to 2 million distinct CDR3 sequences, around half seen once. The specimen was blood. Receptor source: a woman aged 40 to 49 in good health.

The chain is built from TRBV29-1 and TRBJ2-1, with a possible D match to TRBD1 (7 bases). The CDR3 totals 9 residues. With 7 bases removed from V and 15 bases from J, the gap between germline ends came to 13 bases. Germline V gene lookup returns CDR1 SQVTM and CDR2 ANQGSEA. CDR3 amino acids: CSAGGGAFF. The CDR3, as DNA: TGCAGCGCAGGAGGGGGCGCGTTCTTC.

The CDR3 sequence is CASSQGQGYTGFENEKLFF. The CDR3 DNA follows: TGCGCCAGCAGCCAAGGACAGGGGTACACCGGTTTTGAGAATGAAAAACTGTTTTTT. The chain links TRBV4-3 to TRBJ1-4; 8 nucleotides align to TRBD1. This CDR3 is 19 amino acids long. Per the germline V gene, CDR1 is LGHNA and CDR2 is YSLEER. V shed 1 base and J 5 bases; nucleotides not matched to a gene: 15.

The chain joins TRBV2 to TRBJ2-3; a weak D match, TRBD1 (5 bases). CDR1 and CDR2 from the germline V gene are SNHLY and FYNNEI. Deletions cut 7 bases from V and 2 bases from J, with 10 bases between. The CDR3 sequence is 13 residues long. CDR3 sequence (DNA): TGTGCCAGCATAAGGGGATTCACAGATACGCAGTATTTT. It specifies CASIRGFTDTQYF.

The genes are TRBV9 and TRBJ2-1; D remains unclear. The CDR3 totals 16 residues. Germline CDR1 SGDLS, CDR2 YYNGEE. Trimming pared 4 bases from V and 6 bases from J, leaving 20 bases between. The CDR3 DNA reads as TGTGCCAGCAGCTCAGAAGTGAGGCTACCACGCAATGAGCAGTTCTTC. Translating gives CASSSEVRLPRNEQFF.

This clonotype was observed a handful of times. The CDR3 DNA is TGTGCCAGCAGCGGTTTGGACAGCCGTCTTAACTATGGCTACACCTTC. Amino acids: CASSGLDSRLNYGYTF. The chain is built from TRBV7-9 and TRBJ1-2; weak D call: TRBD1 (6 bases). CDR3 size: 16 residues. The V and J ends lost 5 bases and 1 base respectively, with 17 bases between them. Per the germline V gene, CDR1 is SEHNR and CDR2 is FQNEAQ (reference sequence).

This chain joins TRBV20-1 and TRBJ2-1; D is perhaps TRBD1 or TRBD2 (5 bases each). Trimming took off 3 bases at V and 8 bases at J, with 17 bases between the two ends. Germline V gene data show CDR1 as DFQATT and CDR2 as SNEGSKA (reference sequence). There are 14 residues in the CDR3. The CDR3 bases are TGCAGTGCTAGGTTCGGGGCAAGGGTGGATGAGCAGTTCTTC. Its translation: CSARFGARVDEQFF.

The chain links TRBV27 to TRBJ2-1; D unclear. CDR1 and CDR2 (germline): MNHEY, SMNVEV (reference sequence). This CDR3 is 13 amino acids long. V shed 8 bases and J shed 0 bases, with 8 bases lying between them. The CDR3 region has the DNA TGTGCCAGCGCGGATATCTCCTACAATGAGCAGTTCTTC. Translated, it gives CASADISYNEQFF.

This chain uses TRBV28 with TRBJ2-1; TRBD1 matches 8 bases. Looked up from germline, CDR1 is MDHEN and CDR2 is SYDVKM. V was pared by 5 bases and J by 5 bases, with 8 bases of the junction left unmatched. The CDR3 loop spans 15 amino acids. This CDR3 is CASSGTGGSNNEQFF. Written as DNA, the CDR3 is TGTGCCAGCAGTGGTACAGGGGGGAGTAACAATGAGCAGTTCTTC.

V and J are TRBV27 and TRBJ2-3; tentatively, D is TRBD1 (6 bases). CDR3 size: 16 residues. The germline CDR1 and CDR2 sequences are MNHEY and SMNVEV (reference sequence). Trimming removed 1 base from V and 0 bases from J, with 11 bases in between. The CDR3 is CASSLFGGHSTDTQYF. CDR3 bases: TGTGCCAGCAGTTTATTTGGGGGACACAGCACAGATACGCAGTATTTT.

This clonotype appeared a single time. CDR3 region: CATSRDLGQGLLEEQFF. The CDR3 nucleotides read TGTGCCACCAGCAGAGATTTGGGACAGGGCCTCCTGGAGGAGCAGTTCTTC. V gene TRBV15 combines with J gene TRBJ2-1; 9 nucleotides line up with TRBD1. Germline CDR1 and CDR2: LNHNV and YYDKDF (reference sequence). V was pared by 0 bases and J by 10 bases, with 13 bases of the junction left unmatched. This CDR3 contains 17 residues.

This chain uses TRBV6-5 with TRBJ2-1; unclear D gene. V was shortened by 0 bases and J by 0 bases, with 6 bases between the two germline ends. CDR1 is MNHEY and CDR2 is SVGAGI in the germline V gene. The CDR3 loop spans 15 amino acids. The CDR3 loop is CASSYSAVSYNEQFF. The CDR3 DNA reads as TGTGCCAGCAGTTACTCGGCCGTCTCCTACAATGAGCAGTTCTTC.

The rearrangement joins TRBV20-1 to TRBJ2-1; a possible D gene is TRBD2 (5 bases). CDR1 is DFQATT, CDR2 SNEGSKA, per germline (reference sequence). The CDR3 length is 15 residues. Trimming removed 2 bases at V and 3 bases at J, with 14 bases between. The CDR3 DNA reads as TGCAGTGCTAGAAATAGCGCGGAGATCTACAATGAGCAGTTCTTC. Translated, it gives CSARNSAEIYNEQFF.

This clonotype turned up a few times. A junction end diverges from the germline sequence, so it may reflect a read error. The chain carries TRBV5-1 and TRBJ2-5; unclear D gene. There are 12 residues in the CDR3. Germline V gene data show CDR1 as SGHRS and CDR2 as YFSETQ. The CDR3 sequence: CASSADQETQYF. CDR3 nucleotide sequence: TGTGCCAGCAGCGCGGACCAAGAGACCCAGTACTTC.

This chain joins TRBV3-1 and TRBJ2-1; 8 bases align to TRBD2. V was clipped by 1 base and J by 6 bases; unmatched bases: 11. CDR3 length: 17 amino acids. Germline-derived CDR1 and CDR2 are LGHDT and YNNKEL (reference sequence). CDR3 bases: TGTGCCAGCAGCCAAGGACTATCGGGGGGGCCTCTCAATGAGCAGTTCTTC. This encodes CASSQGLSGGPLNEQFF.

The V gene is TRBV7-2, the J gene TRBJ1-2; D is unresolved. V dropped 5 bases and J dropped 4 bases, with 20 bases sitting between them. The CDR3 runs to 16 residues. The V gene's germline CDR1 is SGHTA and CDR2 FQGNSA. The CDR3 nucleotides read TGTGCCAGCAGCCCGCGGGCGGCGGACTGGGGCTATGGCTACACCTTC. This translates into CASSPRAADWGYGYTF.

This sequence joins TRBV18 and TRBJ1-2, with 8 bases fitting TRBD1. Trimming removed 0 bases from V and 3 bases from J; junction bases left unmatched: 9. This CDR3 spans 17 amino acids. Germline-derived CDR1 and CDR2 are KGHSH and LQKENI. CDR3 loop: CASSPPPFRGRDYGYTF. The CDR3 DNA follows: TGTGCCAGCTCACCACCGCCTTTCAGGGGGCGCGACTATGGCTACACCTTC.

A few counts support this clonotype. V usage is TRBV7-2 and J usage is TRBJ1-2; tentatively, D is TRBD1 (5 bases). Trimming pared 6 bases from V and 4 bases from J, leaving 9 bases between. Germline V lookup: CDR1 SGHTA, CDR2 FQGNSA. This CDR3 spans 12 amino acids. Here the CDR3 reads CASRYRGYGYTF. The CDR3 coding sequence is TGTGCCAGCAGGTATAGGGGCTATGGCTACACCTTC.

The rearrangement links TRBV28 to TRBJ1-2, with D possibly TRBD1 on 6 matching bases. This CDR3 spans 17 amino acids. V lost 5 bases and J lost 1, with 20 bases in between. The germline gives CDR1 MDHEN, CDR2 SYDVKM. CDR3 sequence (DNA): TGTGCCAGCAGTACGTTACAGGGCCGATCGGGTAACTATGGCTACACCTTC. Its protein product is CASSTLQGRSGNYGYTF.

The chain recombines TRBV12-3 or TRBV12-4 with TRBJ1-5; D remains ambiguous. CDR3 size: 13 residues. The V gene lost 10 bases and the J gene lost 0 bases, with 10 bases spanning the gap. The CDR3 coding sequence is TGTGCCATCAACCCGAGTAGCAATCAGCCCCAGCATTTT. It encodes CAINPSSNQPQHF.

V usage is TRBV5-1 and J usage is TRBJ1-4; no clear D. Germline-derived CDR1 and CDR2 are SGHRS and YFSETQ. V lost 0 bases and J lost 7, with 10 bases in between. This CDR3 comprises 14 residues. This CDR3 reads CASSLAGFGEKLFF. The CDR3 bases are TGCGCCAGCAGCTTGGCGGGTTTCGGTGAAAAACTGTTTTTT.

Note on this clonotype: At one of its ends the junction is not consistent with the germline gene, which may arise from a read error. This sequence joins TRBV20-1 and TRBJ2-6, with D perhaps matching TRBD1 or TRBD2 (5 bases each). From germline, CDR1 is DFQATT and CDR2 SNEGSKA (reference sequence). CDR3 size: 14 residues. CDR3 bases: TGCAGTGCTACACTGAGGGGTGGGGCCAGCGTCCTGACTTTC. It codes for CSATLRGGASVLTF.

V gene TRBV20-1 combines with J gene TRBJ1-4; D not certain. This CDR3 contains 15 residues. Germline loops: CDR1 DFQATT, CDR2 SNEGSKA (reference sequence). Trimming shortened V by 3 bases and J by 2 bases, and 13 bases separated the two germline ends. CDR3 DNA sequence: TGCAGTGCTAGCAAAGTCCTGAGCACTAATGAAAAACTGTTTTTT. Translated: CSASKVLSTNEKLFF.

This clonotype was recorded a few times. The chain is built from TRBV5-1 and TRBJ1-2, with 10 bases identical to TRBD1. With 4 bases clipped from V and 8 bases from J, the junction kept 8 bases outside the gene matches. Germline V gene data show CDR1 as SGHRS and CDR2 as YFSETQ. The CDR3 sequence is 14 residues long. The CDR3, as DNA: TGCGCCAGCAGCCCGGGACAGGGGCGATGGGGCTACACCTTC. Translating gives CASSPGQGRWGYTF.

DNA of the CDR3: TGTGCCAGCAGTTACTCGGACTTTAGCTCCTACAATGAGCAGTTCTTC. Protein sequence: CASSYSDFSSYNEQFF. This chain connects TRBV6-7 to TRBJ2-1; tentatively, D is TRBD2 (5 bases). TRBV6-7 is classed as an ORF, of uncertain function. This CDR3 spans 16 amino acids. The V and J ends lost 0 bases and 0 bases respectively, with 9 bases between them.

The gene calls are TRBV9 and TRBJ1-2, with D possibly TRBD1 on 5 matching bases. The CDR3 is 13 amino acids. The V end was cut by 0 bases, the J end by 11 bases, with 14 bases between. From germline, CDR1 is SGDLS and CDR2 YYNGEE. The CDR3 is CASSVDEGEGYTF. The CDR3 coding sequence is TGTGCCAGCAGCGTAGATGAAGGGGAGGGATACACCTTC. Full variable domain (outside the CDR3, taken from reference TRBV9 and TRBJ1-2): DSGVTQTPKHLITATGQRVTLRCSPRSGDLSVYWYQQSLDQGLQFLIQYYNGEERAKGNILERFSAQQFPDLHSELNLSSLELGDSALYFCASSVDEGEGYTFGSGTRLTVV.

This clonotype was detected only a few times. The gene calls are TRBV14 and TRBJ2-1; 7 positions agree with TRBD2. CDR1 is SGHDN and CDR2 is FVKESK in the germline V gene. J was trimmed by 10 bases and V by 3 bases; bases with no gene match: 12. CDR3 length: 15 amino acids. As DNA, the CDR3 is TGTGCCAGCAGCCAGTTTATCGGACTAGTTAACGAGCAGTTCTTC. Amino acid sequence: CASSQFIGLVNEQFF.

The chain is built from TRBV20-1 and TRBJ2-1, with unresolved D. CDR3 length: 15 amino acids. Germline V gene data show CDR1 as DFQATT and CDR2 as SNEGSKA (reference sequence). V was shortened by 1 base and J by 2 bases, with 12 bases between the two germline ends. The CDR3 nucleotides are TGCAGTGCTAGAGCTTTGGAATCCCCCTACAATGAGCAGTTCTTC. Its protein is CSARALESPYNEQFF.

This clonotype was picked up a small number of times. V gene TRBV6-2 or TRBV6-3 combines with J gene TRBJ1-1; tentative D call: TRBD1 (5 bases). The CDR3 sequence is 13 residues long. CDR1 is MNHEY, CDR2 SVGEGT, per germline. The V gene lost 6 bases and the J gene lost 4 bases, with 12 bases spanning the gap. As DNA, the CDR3 is TGTGCCAGCAGGTTGGATGGGGCCACTGAAGCTTTCTTT. Protein product: CASRLDGATEAFF.

V usage is TRBV5-1 and J usage is TRBJ1-6; D gene ambiguous. Germline assignment: CDR1 SGHRS and CDR2 YFSETQ. The CDR3 extends over 16 amino acids. V was clipped by 1 base and J by 5 bases, with 13 bases between them. The chain's CDR3 is CASSLTSGNHNSPLHF. The CDR3 DNA reads TGCGCCAGCAGCTTGACGAGCGGGAATCATAATTCACCCCTCCACTTT.

The chain employs TRBV7-2 and TRBJ2-7; D may be TRBD1 (6 bases). CDR1 is SGHTA, CDR2 FQGNSA, per germline. V lost 5 bases and J 4 bases, leaving 18 bases between the germline ends. The CDR3 totals 15 residues. The CDR3 is CASSGYSLGAYEQYF. The CDR3 DNA reads as TGTGCCAGCAGCGGATACAGTTTGGGGGCTTACGAGCAGTACTTC. Together with reference TRBV7-2 and TRBJ2-7, the CDR3 gives the full variable domain: GAGVSQSPSNKVTEKGKDVELRCDPISGHTALYWYRQSLGQGLEFLIYFQGNSAPDKSGLPSDRFSAERTGGSVSTLTIQRTQQEDSAVYLCASSGYSLGAYEQYFGPGTRLTVT.